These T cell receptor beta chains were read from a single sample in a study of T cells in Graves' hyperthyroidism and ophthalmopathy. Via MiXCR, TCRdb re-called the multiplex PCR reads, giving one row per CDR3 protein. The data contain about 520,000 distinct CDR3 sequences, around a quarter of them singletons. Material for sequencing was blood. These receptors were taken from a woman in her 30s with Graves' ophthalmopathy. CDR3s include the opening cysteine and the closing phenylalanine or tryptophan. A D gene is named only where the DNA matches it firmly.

CASSLTGGGNQPQHF	NA	TRBV12-3/TRBV12-4	TRBJ1-5
CASSEARGGGTEAFF	NA	TRBV6-1	TRBJ1-1
CASSSSASGVSYEQYF	TRBD2	TRBV5-1	TRBJ2-7
CASSQGQGETQYF	TRBD1	TRBV18	TRBJ2-5
CASSLANPGPGETQYF	NA	TRBV7-9	TRBJ2-5
CASKNSPAKVLTF	NA	TRBV2	TRBJ2-6
CASRNDRDGTEAFF	TRBD1	TRBV6-2/TRBV6-3	TRBJ1-1
CASSIFGYTF	NA	TRBV19	TRBJ1-2
CASSAPMLEQYF	NA	TRBV7-9	TRBJ2-7
CASSGDSGNSPLHF	NA	TRBV6-1	TRBJ1-6
CASSTGRFGYTF	NA	TRBV19	TRBJ1-2
CASSAGQVEAETQYF	TRBD1	TRBV10-1	TRBJ2-5
CASSFGDGGYTF	NA	TRBV12-3/TRBV12-4	TRBJ1-2
CAWSSKLPLSGTGELFF	NA	TRBV30	TRBJ2-2
CATSRSREETQYF	NA	TRBV15	TRBJ2-5
CASSHVRSTEAFF	NA	TRBV5-1	TRBJ1-1
CASSYSTHTTEAFF	NA	TRBV6-5	TRBJ1-1
CASSVYGGEQPQHF	NA	TRBV9	TRBJ1-5
CASKRGGAFTEAFF	TRBD1	TRBV10-1	TRBJ1-1
CASSERTSGGPYEQYF	TRBD2	TRBV6-1	TRBJ2-7
CASSPPEVDRAFGYTF	TRBD1	TRBV11-1	TRBJ1-2
CASSPQPAETQYF	NA	TRBV7-2	TRBJ2-5
CASSPQPTGTYGYTF	NA	TRBV19	TRBJ1-2
CASSSFAGQGNQPQHF	TRBD1	TRBV28	TRBJ1-5
CSARQPGTGGEQYF	TRBD1	TRBV20-1	TRBJ2-7
CAWSVGGTGWPQHF	NA	TRBV30	TRBJ1-5
CASSIPKDSGANVLTF	NA	TRBV19	TRBJ2-6
CASSPPAFF	NA	TRBV12-3/TRBV12-4	TRBJ1-1
CASSYPPGGGGDTEAFF	TRBD1	TRBV6-2/TRBV6-3	TRBJ1-1
CAISGLGGGTEAFF	NA	TRBV10-3	TRBJ1-1
CASSQPRVGPPDYTF	NA	TRBV4-1	TRBJ1-2